The rows below give T cell receptor beta chains drawn from one sample of a study of blood T cell repertoires in COVID-19. Profiled with immunoSEQ multiplex PCR; TCRdb holds only in-frame clones, not every one. There are 300,000 to 350,000 clones in the sample; roughly 84% occur only once, and approximately 0.93% lies in the top ten. The sample taken for sequencing was PBMCs or T cells enriched from blood (not recorded which). The source is a young woman who had recovered from COVID-19. Each CDR3 is given with its conserved first and last residue. D genes are given only for firm matches. Not all rows give a size; the values are once, few, many and, for expanded clones, a class.

TRBV28,NA,TRBD1,14,TRBJ1-1,CACKMTGINTEAFF,TGTGCCTGCAAAATGACAGGGATAAACACTGAAGCTTTCTTT
TRBV27,NA,NA,11,TRBJ2-7,CASTLGGEQYF,TGTGCCAGCACCCTAGGCGGGGAGCAGTACTTC
TRBV5-4,NA,NA,18,TRBJ2-6,CASSLAFGPRTGANVLTF,TGTGCCAGCAGCTTGGCCTTTGGGCCACGTACTGGGGCCAACGTCCTGACTTTC
TRBV19,NA,NA,16,TRBJ2-2,CASSIGGTKGTGELFF,TGTGCCAGTAGTATAGGAGGGACAAAGGGAACCGGGGAGCTGTTTTTT
TRBV28,NA,TRBD2,19,TRBJ2-3,CASSPTAGLAGGRTDTQYF,TGTGCCAGCAGTCCCACAGCCGGGCTAGCGGGGGGGCGGACAGATACGCAGTATTTT
TRBV9,NA,TRBD1,14,TRBJ1-5,CASSVEGAGQPQHF,TGTGCCAGCAGCGTAGAGGGGGCAGGGCAGCCCCAGCATTTT
TRBV6-2/TRBV6-3,NA,TRBD1,14,TRBJ1-4,CASSQDRGREKLFF,TGTGCCAGCAGTCAGGACAGGGGGCGAGAAAAACTGTTTTTT
TRBV9,NA,TRBD1,17,TRBJ2-6,CASSVQTGQAGANVLTF,TGTGCCAGCAGCGTACAGACAGGGCAGGCTGGGGCCAACGTCCTGACTTTC
TRBV11-2,NA,TRBD1,15,TRBJ1-4,CASSLLTGDNEKLFF,TGTGCCAGCAGCTTATTGACAGGGGATAATGAAAAACTGTTTTTT
TRBV24-1,NA,TRBD1,15,TRBJ2-5,CATSDSPDRGGTQYF,TGTGCCACCAGTGATTCCCCCGACAGGGGAGGAACCCAGTACTTC
TRBV29-1,NA,TRBD1,17,TRBJ2-1,CSVGVGQVANSYNEQFF,TGCAGCGTTGGGGTAGGACAGGTGGCCAACTCCTACAATGAGCAGTTCTTC
TRBV5-4,NA,TRBD2,16,TRBJ2-5,CASSLAGRGGPETQYF,TGTGCCAGCAGCTTGGCGGGGCGGGGGGGCCCGGAGACCCAGTACTTC
TRBV6-5,once,NA,13,TRBJ2-7,CASRELSVYEQYF,TGTGCCAGCCGGGAGCTGAGCGTCTACGAGCAGTACTTC
TRBV24-1,NA,TRBD2,18,TRBJ2-1,CATSDSGLAGAKYNEQFF,TGTGCCACCAGTGATTCGGGACTAGCGGGGGCGAAGTACAATGAGCAGTTCTTC
TRBV20-1,NA,TRBD2,11,TRBJ2-1,CSTGTSNEQFF,TGCAGCACCGGGACTAGCAATGAGCAGTTCTTC
TRBV29-1,NA,NA,14,TRBJ1-5,CSVARTECDQPQHF,TGCAGCGTTGCTAGGACAGAATGTGATCAGCCCCAGCATTTT
TRBV6-2/TRBV6-3,NA,TRBD1,14,TRBJ2-7,CASSWGQPAYEQYF,TGTGCCAGCAGTTGGGGACAGCCTGCGTACGAGCAGTACTTC
TRBV10-3,NA,NA,14,TRBJ2-1,CAISDETAYNEQFF,TGTGCCATCAGTGATGAGACAGCCTACAATGAGCAGTTCTTC
TRBV14,NA,TRBD1,15,TRBJ1-3,CASSQETGPRNTIYF,TGTGCCAGCAGTCAAGAGACAGGGCCAAGAAACACCATATATTTT
TRBV11-2,NA,TRBD2,16,TRBJ2-5,CASSRRTSGTQETQYF,TGTGCCAGCAGCCGTCGCACTAGCGGGACCCAAGAGACCCAGTACTTC
TRBV16,once,NA,15,TRBJ2-7,CASSQSYRASYEQYF,TGTGCCAGCAGCCAATCGTACAGGGCATCCTACGAGCAGTACTTC
TRBV7-2,NA,NA,14,TRBJ2-6,CASSFQSGANVLTF,TGTGCCAGCAGCTTCCAGTCTGGGGCCAACGTCCTGACTTTC
TRBV27,NA,NA,13,TRBJ1-2,CASRLGSLNGYTF,TGTGCCAGCAGACTAGGGAGCTTAAATGGCTACACCTTC
TRBV28,NA,NA,13,TRBJ1-5,CASSPTVDQPQHF,TGTGCCAGCAGTCCGACAGTTGATCAGCCCCAGCATTTT
TRBV2,few,TRBD1,12,TRBJ1-2,CATGQGVRGYTF,TGTGCCACCGGACAGGGGGTGAGAGGCTACACCTTC
TRBV19,NA,TRBD1,17,TRBJ1-6,CASSSPPGTGGDSPLHF,TGTGCCAGTAGTTCGCCCCCCGGGACAGGGGGGGACTCACCCCTCCACTTT
TRBV12-3/TRBV12-4,once,NA,13,TRBJ1-2,CASSFTPGYGYTF,TGTGCCAGCAGTTTCACTCCGGGGTATGGCTACACCTTC
TRBV24-1,NA,NA,15,TRBJ1-3,CATSEGTDSGNTIYF,TGTGCCACCAGTGAGGGGACTGACTCTGGAAACACCATATATTTT
TRBV18,NA,TRBD1,18,TRBJ2-6,CASSPTTGGAAGANVLTF,TGTGCCAGCTCACCCACTACAGGGGGCGCAGCTGGGGCCAACGTCCTGACTTTC
TRBV19,NA,NA,12,TRBJ1-3,CASRVGGNTIYF,TGTGCCAGTAGGGTCGGCGGGAACACCATATATTTT
TRBV4-1,NA,TRBD1,14,TRBJ1-1,CASSLRQGGTEAFF,TGCGCCAGCAGCCTTAGACAGGGGGGCACTGAAGCTTTCTTT
TRBV6-5,NA,NA,13,TRBJ2-7,CASTRLLAYEQYF,TGTGCCAGCACCCGTTTACTAGCCTACGAGCAGTACTTC
TRBV19,NA,TRBD1,13,TRBJ1-5,CATAGQTHQPQHF,TGTGCCACCGCGGGACAGACACATCAGCCCCAGCATTTT